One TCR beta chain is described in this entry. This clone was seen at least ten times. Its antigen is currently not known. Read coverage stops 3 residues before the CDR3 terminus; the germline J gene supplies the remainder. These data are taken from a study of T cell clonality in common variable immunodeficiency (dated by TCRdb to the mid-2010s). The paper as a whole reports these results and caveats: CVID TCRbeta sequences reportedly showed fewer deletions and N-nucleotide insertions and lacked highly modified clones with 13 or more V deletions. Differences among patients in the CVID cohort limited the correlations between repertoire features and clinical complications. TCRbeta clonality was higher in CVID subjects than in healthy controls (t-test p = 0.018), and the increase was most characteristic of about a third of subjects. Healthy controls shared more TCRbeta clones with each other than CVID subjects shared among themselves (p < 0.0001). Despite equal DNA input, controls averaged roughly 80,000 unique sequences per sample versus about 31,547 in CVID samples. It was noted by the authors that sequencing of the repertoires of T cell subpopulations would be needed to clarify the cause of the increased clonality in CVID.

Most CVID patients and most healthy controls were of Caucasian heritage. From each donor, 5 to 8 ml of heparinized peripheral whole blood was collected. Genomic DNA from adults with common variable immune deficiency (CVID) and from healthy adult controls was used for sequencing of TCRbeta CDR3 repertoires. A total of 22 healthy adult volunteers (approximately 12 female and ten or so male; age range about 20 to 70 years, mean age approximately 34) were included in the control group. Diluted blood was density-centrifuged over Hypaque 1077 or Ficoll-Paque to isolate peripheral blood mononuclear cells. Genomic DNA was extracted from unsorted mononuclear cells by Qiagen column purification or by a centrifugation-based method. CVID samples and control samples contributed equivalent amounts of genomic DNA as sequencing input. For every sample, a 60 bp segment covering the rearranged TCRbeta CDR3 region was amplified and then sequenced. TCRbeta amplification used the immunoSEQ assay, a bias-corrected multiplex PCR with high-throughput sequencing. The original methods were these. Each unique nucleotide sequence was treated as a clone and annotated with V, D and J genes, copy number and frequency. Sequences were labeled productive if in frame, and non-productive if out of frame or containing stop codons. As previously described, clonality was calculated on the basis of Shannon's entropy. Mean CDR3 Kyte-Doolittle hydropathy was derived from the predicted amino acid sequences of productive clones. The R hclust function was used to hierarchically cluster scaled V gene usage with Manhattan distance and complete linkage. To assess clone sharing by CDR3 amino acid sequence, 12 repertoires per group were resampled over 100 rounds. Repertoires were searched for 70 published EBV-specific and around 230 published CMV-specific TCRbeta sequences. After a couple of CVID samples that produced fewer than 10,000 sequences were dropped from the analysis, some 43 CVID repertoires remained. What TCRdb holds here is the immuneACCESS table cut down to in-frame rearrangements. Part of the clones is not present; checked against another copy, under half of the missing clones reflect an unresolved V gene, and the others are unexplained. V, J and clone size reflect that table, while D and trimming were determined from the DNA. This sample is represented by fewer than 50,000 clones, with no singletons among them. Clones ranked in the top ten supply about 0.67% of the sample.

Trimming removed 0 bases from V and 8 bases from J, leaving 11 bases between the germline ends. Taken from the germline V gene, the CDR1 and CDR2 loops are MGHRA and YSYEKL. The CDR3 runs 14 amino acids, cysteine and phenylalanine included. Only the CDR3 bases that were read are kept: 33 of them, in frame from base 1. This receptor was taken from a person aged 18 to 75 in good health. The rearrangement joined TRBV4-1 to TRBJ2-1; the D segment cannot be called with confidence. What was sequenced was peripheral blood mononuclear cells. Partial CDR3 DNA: TGCGCCAGCAGCCAAGACAGAGCAACAGATGAG. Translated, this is CASSQDRATDE. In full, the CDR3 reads CASSQDRATDEQFF.